Shown below are 11 T cell receptor beta chains from a single sample sequenced in a study of cytomegalovirus exposure and HLA in healthy donors. PCR used 60 Vbeta primers and 13 Jbeta primers. The data were produced by immunoSEQ multiplex PCR, yet TCRdb's version contains in-frame clones alone and is incomplete. The top ten hold 2% to 2.5% of the sample, which has about 140,000 clones, around four fifths seen once. The material sequenced was PBMCs. These receptors all stem from a boy aged 2 to 9 in good health and CMV-seronegative.

The rearrangement uses TRBV5-1 and TRBJ2-5, with D possibly TRBD2 on 5 matching bases. Per the germline V gene, CDR1 is SGHRS and CDR2 is YFSETQ. The V end was cut by 0 bases, the J end by 2 bases, with 11 bases between. The CDR3 sequence is 15 residues long. The chain's CDR3 is CASSLEAGQQETQYF. DNA for the CDR3: TGCGCCAGCAGCTTGGAGGCGGGTCAACAAGAGACCCAGTACTTC.

The chain carries TRBV7-6 and TRBJ2-7; TRBD1 matches at 7 bases. Germline lookup yields CDR1 SGHVS and CDR2 FNYEAQ. The CDR3 consists of 15 residues. V shed 4 bases and J 5 bases; nucleotides not matched to a gene: 11. This chain's CDR3 is CASSYRDRAGDEQYF. CDR3 DNA: TGTGCCAGCAGCTACCGAGACAGGGCAGGGGACGAGCAGTACTTC.

This clone was counted once. V gene TRBV30 combines with J gene TRBJ1-6; the D is unclear. Germline V gives CDR1 GTSNPN, CDR2 SVGIG (reference sequence). This CDR3 spans 11 amino acids. The ends were cut back, 4 bases at V and 8 bases at J, with 6 bases in the middle. This chain's CDR3 is CAWTRDSPLHF. CDR3 DNA sequence: TGTGCCTGGACGCGGGATTCACCCCTCCACTTT.

This clone was seen a few times. V usage is TRBV2 and J usage is TRBJ1-1, with D maybe TRBD1 (6 bases). This CDR3 has 13 amino acids. Deletions cut 4 bases from V and 1 base from J, with 7 bases between. Germline assignment: CDR1 SNHLY and CDR2 FYNNEI. CDR3 residues: CASSAQGNTEAFF. In DNA form, the CDR3 reads TGTGCCAGCAGTGCACAGGGGAACACTGAAGCTTTCTTT.

The genes are TRBV2 and TRBJ1-4; no reliable D call. From germline, CDR1 is SNHLY and CDR2 FYNNEI. The ends were cut back, 7 bases at V and 4 bases at J, with 13 bases in the middle. The CDR3 is 14 residues long. The CDR3 spells CASTYGQINEKLFF. Written as DNA, the CDR3 is TGTGCCAGCACCTATGGGCAGATTAATGAAAAACTGTTTTTT.

J is TRBJ2-5 and V is TRBV29-1; TRBD1 agrees at 8 bases. Unmatched junction bases numbered 6, after V lost 7 bases and J lost 5 bases. Germline V gene sequence: CDR1 SQVTM, CDR2 ANQGSEA. The CDR3 runs to 12 residues. CDR3 DNA sequence: TGCAGCGCCGGCCAGGGGGCTGAGACCCAGTACTTC. Translated: CSAGQGAETQYF. Using reference TRBV29-1 and TRBJ2-5 for the parts outside the CDR3, the full variable domain is SAVISQKPSRDICQRGTSLTIQCQVDSQVTMMFWYRQQPGQSLTLIATANQGSEATYESGFVIDKFPISRPNLTFSTLTVSNMSPEDSSIYLCSAGQGAETQYFGPGTRLLVL.

For the CDR3, the DNA is TGTGCCAGTAGTATACCGGACAGGGGATCTCAGCCCCAGCATTTT. Residues: CASSIPDRGSQPQHF. V gene TRBV19 combines with J gene TRBJ1-5; 9 bases line up with TRBD1. The CDR3 is 15 amino acids. Germline V gene lookup returns CDR1 LNHDA and CDR2 SQIVND (reference sequence). The J segment lost 6 bases and the V segment lost 2 bases, leaving 5 bases of the junction unmatched.

This chain uses TRBV7-9 with TRBJ1-5; TRBD1 is a possible D gene (5 bases). V lost 5 bases to trimming and J lost 4 bases, with 9 bases between them. CDR3 length equals 13 residues. The germline CDR1 and CDR2 sequences are SEHNR and FQNEAQ (reference sequence). The CDR3 DNA reads TGTGCCAGCAGCGCGGGGCAGAATCAGCCCCAGCATTTT. Its translation is CASSAGQNQPQHF.

The genes are TRBV28 and TRBJ1-1; 8 positions match TRBD1. The CDR3 extends over 13 amino acids. CDR1 and CDR2 from the germline V gene are MDHEN and SYDVKM. V lost 6 bases to trimming and J lost 8 bases; unmatched junction nucleotides: 8. CDR3 in DNA: TGTGCCAGCAGCACCAGACAGGGGAGCGAAGCTTTCTTT. This codes for CASSTRQGSEAFF.

This clone appeared a single time. V gene TRBV6-6 combines with J gene TRBJ2-1; unclear D gene. The V and J ends lost 0 bases and 3 bases respectively, with 6 bases between them. This CDR3 is built from 14 residues. Germline lookup yields CDR1 MNHNY and CDR2 SVGAGI (reference sequence). CDR3 region: CASSYSASYNEQFF. CDR3 nucleotides: TGTGCCAGCAGTTACTCGGCCAGCTACAATGAGCAGTTCTTC.

The chain recombines TRBV6-1 with TRBJ2-7; TRBD1 agrees at 7 bases. The germline CDR1 and CDR2 sequences are MNHNS and SASEGT. The CDR3 runs to 13 residues. Trimming at V came to 6 bases and at J to 2 bases, leaving 4 bases not matched to a gene. The CDR3 region is CASRHRGTYEQYF. The DNA for the CDR3 is TGTGCCAGCAGACACAGGGGAACCTACGAGCAGTACTTC.